The clone carrying this T cell receptor (beta chain) occurred a few times. As yet, its antigen is unknown. Sequenced by immunoSEQ multiplex PCR; TCRdb stores in-frame clones only, minus some. This table holds 13,000 to 15,000 clones, roughly two thirds found once. The sample originates from a study of T cells in tumors after PD-1 blockade. Study-wide results and caveats: Expanded exhausted CD8+ clones after therapy were mostly novel clonotypes. Blood contained approximately 41% of the tumor's TCR clonotypes. In squamous cell carcinoma, approximately 50% of expanded exhausted clones were novel versus approximately 29% of other expanded CD8+ clones.

Either cemiplimab 350 mg every 2 weeks or pembrolizumab 200 mg every 3 weeks was given. This receptor was taken from a human donor with cutaneous squamous cell carcinoma. The specimen was tumor tissue, collected after anti-PD-1 treatment.

CDR3 loop: CASSGDSYNEQFF. For the CDR3, the DNA is TGTGCCAGCAGCGGCGACAGTTACAATGAGCAGTTCTTC. The chain combines TRBV7-8 with TRBJ2-1, with D possibly matching TRBD1 (5 bases). The V gene lost 5 bases and the J gene lost 4 bases, with 9 bases spanning the gap. The germline V gene has CDR1 SGHVS and CDR2 FQNEAQ. The CDR3 length is 13 residues.